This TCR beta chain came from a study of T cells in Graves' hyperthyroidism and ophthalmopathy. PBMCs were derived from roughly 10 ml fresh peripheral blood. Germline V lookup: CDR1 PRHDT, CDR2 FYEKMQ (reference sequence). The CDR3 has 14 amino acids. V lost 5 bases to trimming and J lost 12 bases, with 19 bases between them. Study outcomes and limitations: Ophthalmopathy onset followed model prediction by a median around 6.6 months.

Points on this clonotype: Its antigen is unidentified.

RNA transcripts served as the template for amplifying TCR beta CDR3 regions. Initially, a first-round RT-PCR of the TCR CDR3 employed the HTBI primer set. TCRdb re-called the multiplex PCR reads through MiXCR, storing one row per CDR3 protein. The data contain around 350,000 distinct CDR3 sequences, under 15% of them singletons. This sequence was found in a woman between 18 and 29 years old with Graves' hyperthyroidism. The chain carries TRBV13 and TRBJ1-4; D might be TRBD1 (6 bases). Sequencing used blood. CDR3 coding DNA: TGTGCCAGCAGCCCCAACCAACAGGGCCATCAACTGTTTTTT. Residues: CASSPNQQGHQLFF.